Listed below are T cell receptor beta chains from one sample, sequenced in a study of T cell responses to AZD1222 COVID-19 vaccine. Sequencing used immunoSEQ multiplex PCR; TCRdb keeps in-frame clones, though not all of them. The repertoire holds about 130,000 clones, over 65% seen once, with roughly 4% in the top ten. Sequenced here: peripheral blood, sampled on day 0 of AZD1222 vaccination. The receptors derive from an adult in good health. Each CDR3 is given with its conserved first and last residue. The D gene is left open where the match is weak. Clone sizes are given selectively: once, few, many, or a class where the clone is expanded.

v_call	clone_size	cdr3_length	j_call	d_call	cdr3_aa	cdr3_nt
TRBV27	.	14	TRBJ1-2	.	CASSFGGTNYGYTF	TGTGCCAGCAGCTTTGGGGGGACTAACTATGGCTACACCTTC
TRBV12-3/TRBV12-4	.	12	TRBJ1-1	TRBD1	CASSLKGARAFF	TGTGCCAGCAGCCTTAAGGGGGCGAGAGCTTTCTTT
TRBV25-1	.	17	TRBJ1-3	.	CASSESLLGISGNTIYF	TGTGCCAGCAGTGAATCCTTATTAGGTATCTCCGGAAACACCATATATTTT
TRBV29-1	once	13	TRBJ2-1	TRBD1	CSVEDGGGTGKFF	TGCAGCGTTGAAGATGGGGGTGGGACAGGGAAGTTCTTC
TRBV7-8	.	16	TRBJ1-3	TRBD1	CASSGRTGGGGNTIYF	TGTGCCAGCAGCGGCAGGACAGGGGGAGGTGGAAACACCATATATTTT
TRBV6-6	.	14	TRBJ1-1	.	CASSPPRTNTEAFF	TGTGCCAGCAGTCCCCCGCGGACGAACACTGAAGCTTTCTTT
TRBV4-1	.	17	TRBJ2-3	TRBD2	CASSSRNRRGGPDTQYF	TGCGCCAGCAGCTCAAGGAATCGGCGGGGGGGACCAGATACGCAGTATTTT
TRBV28	.	11	TRBJ1-2	.	CASSFYGGYTF	TGTGCCAGCAGTTTCTATGGGGGCTACACCTTC
TRBV2	few	14	TRBJ1-2	TRBD1	CASKSGQGAHGYTF	TGTGCCAGCAAATCAGGACAGGGTGCACATGGCTACACCTTC
TRBV28	.	15	TRBJ2-1	TRBD1	CASSSGQGLGNEQFF	TGTGCCAGCAGTTCGGGACAGGGTCTTGGCAATGAGCAGTTCTTC
TRBV6-6	.	15	TRBJ1-2	.	CASSYSAVLNYGYTF	TGTGCCAGCAGTTACTCGGCAGTCCTTAACTATGGCTACACCTTC
TRBV6-5	.	13	TRBJ2-5	.	CASKPPGVETQYF	TGTGCCAGCAAGCCACCGGGGGTTGAGACCCAGTACTTC
TRBV28	.	16	TRBJ1-3	.	CASSFEWGGFGNTIYF	TGTGCCAGCAGTTTCGAATGGGGGGGATTTGGAAACACCATATATTTT
TRBV5-1	.	15	TRBJ1-3	.	CASSLEGDSGNTIYF	TGCGCCAGCAGCTTGGAGGGGGACTCTGGAAACACCATATATTTT
TRBV24-1	.	15	TRBJ2-1	TRBD2	CATSPAGGPYNEQFF	TGTGCCACCAGTCCAGCGGGGGGGCCGTACAATGAGCAGTTCTTC
TRBV4-2	.	20	TRBJ1-2	.	CASSLGQSSSYVGANYGYTF	TGTGCCAGCAGCCTCGGTCAATCATCTTCTTACGTAGGGGCTAACTATGGCTACACCTTC
TRBV19	once	14	TRBJ2-5	.	CASSRTPNQETQYF	TGTGCCAGTAGTAGGACACCTAATCAAGAGACCCAGTACTTC
TRBV5-6	once	15	TRBJ1-2	TRBD1	CASSPGDSGLYGYTF	TGTGCCAGCAGCCCAGGGGACAGCGGACTCTATGGCTACACCTTC
TRBV19	.	14	TRBJ2-7	.	CASSFRRSPYEQYF	TGTGCCAGTAGTTTCCGCCGTAGTCCCTACGAGCAGTACTTC
TRBV27	.	16	TRBJ2-7	TRBD1	CASSGFTVQGPYEQYF	TGTGCCAGCAGTGGATTTACGGTACAGGGGCCCTACGAGCAGTACTTC
TRBV19	.	16	TRBJ1-4	.	CASSIDGTHINEKLFF	TGTGCCAGTAGTATAGACGGGACACATATAAATGAAAAACTGTTTTTT
TRBV19	.	14	TRBJ1-1	TRBD1	CASSSDRVNTEAFF	TGTGCCAGTAGTAGTGACAGGGTGAACACTGAAGCTTTCTTT
TRBV5-1	once	14	TRBJ1-5	.	CASSLGTDTQPQHF	TGCGCCAGCAGCTTGGGGACAGATACTCAGCCCCAGCATTTT
TRBV12-3/TRBV12-4	.	12	TRBJ1-1	.	CASSRPRSKAFF	TGTGCCAGCAGCCGACCCCGTTCTAAGGCTTTCTTT
TRBV28	few	15	TRBJ1-2	TRBD1	CASSPHTTGGEGYTF	TGTGCCAGCAGTCCCCACACCACAGGGGGCGAGGGCTACACCTTC
TRBV9	few	16	TRBJ1-6	.	CASSVSLSGINSPLHF	TGTGCCAGCAGCGTAAGTCTCTCCGGGATTAATTCACCCCTCCACTTT
TRBV28	.	14	TRBJ1-4	.	CASSFPLRYEKLFF	TGTGCCAGCAGTTTCCCCCTCCGATACGAAAAACTGTTTTTT
TRBV28	.	15	TRBJ1-6	.	CASSTLEQIRSPLHF	TGTGCCAGCAGTACCTTAGAACAGATAAGGTCACCCCTCCACTTT
TRBV5-1	many	17	TRBJ1-1	.	CASSLGVLRGRNTEAFF	TGCGCCAGCAGCTTGGGGGTTTTACGGGGAAGGAACACTGAAGCTTTCTTT
TRBV19	.	14	TRBJ2-2	.	CVSDSKTNTGELFF	TGTGTGTCTGACAGCAAAACGAACACCGGGGAGCTGTTTTTT
TRBV12-3/TRBV12-4	.	13	TRBJ1-1	.	CASSNRVDTEAFF	TGTGCCAGCAGTAATAGGGTAGACACTGAAGCTTTCTTT
TRBV3-1/TRBV3-2	once	16	TRBJ2-7	TRBD1	CASSQGAGTGVYEQYF	TGTGCCAGCAGCCAAGGCGCCGGGACAGGGGTCTACGAGCAGTACTTC
TRBV29-1	.	14	TRBJ2-1	TRBD1	CSVGGQDSYNEQFF	TGCAGCGTTGGAGGACAGGATTCCTACAATGAGCAGTTCTTC
TRBV2	.	14	TRBJ2-2	.	CASTEVDSTGELFF	TGTGCCAGCACCGAGGTCGACAGCACCGGGGAGCTGTTTTTT
TRBV5-4	.	15	TRBJ2-3	.	CASSLGPGSTDTQYF	TGTGCCAGCAGCTTGGGACCAGGGAGCACAGATACGCAGTATTTT
TRBV9	.	15	TRBJ2-1	.	CASSSGPADYNEQFF	TGTGCCAGCAGCTCCGGTCCCGCGGACTACAATGAGCAGTTCTTC
TRBV2	few	15	TRBJ2-7	TRBD2	CASSEGGGGSYEQYF	TGTGCCAGCAGTGAAGGGGGCGGGGGTTCCTACGAGCAGTACTTC
TRBV6-5	.	13	TRBJ1-6	.	CASSYDRISPLHF	TGTGCCAGCAGTTACGATAGAATTTCACCCCTCCACTTT
TRBV4-2	.	15	TRBJ1-2	TRBD1	CASSQDSGGLYGYTF	TGTGCCAGCAGCCAAGATTCAGGGGGCCTGTATGGCTACACCTTC
TRBV9	.	15	TRBJ1-2	TRBD1	CASSKQGALDYGYTF	TGTGCCAGCAGCAAACAGGGGGCCCTTGACTATGGCTACACCTTC